These T cell receptor beta chains were read from a single sample in a study of blood T cell repertoires in COVID-19. Some clones are missing from TCRdb's copy, which holds only in-frame ones; the method was immunoSEQ multiplex PCR. The sample consists of some 150,000 clones, about 80% of them appearing once. The material sequenced was peripheral blood. The receptor source for this set is a woman in her sixties or seventies with acute or convalescent COVID-19. Each CDR3 is given with its conserved first and last residue. The order of the fields is CDR3 protein, CDR3 DNA, V gene, D gene, clone size, J gene. A D gene is named only where the DNA matches it firmly. Not every row has a clone size; where given, it reads once, few, many or a size class.

cdr3_aa: CASSDSVNPGEISYEQYF; cdr3_nt: TGTGCCAGCAGTGACTCGGTAAATCCAGGGGAGATTTCCTACGAGCAGTACTTC; v_call: TRBV6-4; d_call: .; clone_size: .; j_call: TRBJ2-7
cdr3_aa: CASSRAGSNQPQHF; cdr3_nt: TGTGCCAGCAGTCGGGCGGGAAGCAATCAGCCCCAGCATTTT; v_call: TRBV27; d_call: .; clone_size: .; j_call: TRBJ1-5
cdr3_aa: CSVEERGRGPSGNTIYF; cdr3_nt: TGCAGCGTTGAAGAGAGGGGCAGGGGACCCTCTGGAAACACCATATATTTT; v_call: TRBV29-1; d_call: .; clone_size: few; j_call: TRBJ1-3
cdr3_aa: CATSLAGRSDTQYF; cdr3_nt: TGTGCCACCAGCCTAGCGGGGAGGTCAGATACGCAGTATTTT; v_call: TRBV24-1; d_call: TRBD2; clone_size: .; j_call: TRBJ2-3
cdr3_aa: CASSLVGQGTDTQYF; cdr3_nt: TGTGCCAGCAGCTTAGTGGGACAGGGAACAGATACGCAGTATTTT; v_call: TRBV7-2; d_call: TRBD1; clone_size: .; j_call: TRBJ2-3
cdr3_aa: CASTSRGRGYTF; cdr3_nt: TGTGCCAGCACTTCCAGGGGGCGAGGCTACACCTTC; v_call: TRBV28; d_call: TRBD1; clone_size: once; j_call: TRBJ1-2
cdr3_aa: CASKKGHRPTDTQYF; cdr3_nt: TGCGCCAGCAAAAAGGGACACCGGCCCACAGATACGCAGTATTTT; v_call: TRBV10-1; d_call: .; clone_size: .; j_call: TRBJ2-3
cdr3_aa: CASSLGSGINSPLHF; cdr3_nt: TGTGCCAGCAGCTTAGGATCAGGGATAAATTCACCCCTCCACTTT; v_call: TRBV7-2; d_call: .; clone_size: .; j_call: TRBJ1-6
cdr3_aa: CASSVARTGGINTIYF; cdr3_nt: TGTGCCAGCAGCGTAGCCCGGACAGGGGGTATCAACACCATATATTTT; v_call: TRBV9; d_call: TRBD1; clone_size: .; j_call: TRBJ1-3
cdr3_aa: CASSLSYRDNEQFF; cdr3_nt: TGTGCCAGCAGCCTTAGCTACAGGGACAATGAGCAGTTCTTC; v_call: TRBV7-6; d_call: .; clone_size: .; j_call: TRBJ2-1
cdr3_aa: CASSEMTGGYGYTF; cdr3_nt: TGTGCCAGCAGTGAAATGACAGGGGGCTATGGCTACACCTTC; v_call: TRBV2; d_call: TRBD1; clone_size: .; j_call: TRBJ1-2
cdr3_aa: CASRRDRTSYTF; cdr3_nt: TGTGCCAGCCGCCGGGACAGGACGAGCTACACCTTC; v_call: TRBV25-1; d_call: TRBD1; clone_size: .; j_call: TRBJ1-2
cdr3_aa: CASSLESNSPLHF; cdr3_nt: TGCGCCAGCAGCTTGGAGAGTAATTCACCCCTCCACTTT; v_call: TRBV5-1; d_call: .; clone_size: once; j_call: TRBJ1-6
cdr3_aa: CASRTEVTQYF; cdr3_nt: TGTGCCAGTCGGACAGAAGTTACGCAGTATTTT; v_call: TRBV2; d_call: .; clone_size: .; j_call: TRBJ2-3
cdr3_aa: CAISEERGGPNEQFF; cdr3_nt: TGTGCCATCAGTGAAGAGCGGGGGGGCCCCAATGAGCAGTTCTTC; v_call: TRBV10-3; d_call: TRBD2; clone_size: .; j_call: TRBJ2-1
cdr3_aa: CASSRGSNEKLFF; cdr3_nt: TGTGCCAGCAGCAGGGGATCGAATGAAAAACTGTTTTTT; v_call: TRBV12-3/TRBV12-4; d_call: .; clone_size: .; j_call: TRBJ1-4
cdr3_aa: CASSIQGGRYNSPLHF; cdr3_nt: TGCGCCAGCAGCATTCAGGGGGGAAGGTATAATTCACCCCTCCACTTT; v_call: TRBV5-1; d_call: TRBD1; clone_size: once; j_call: TRBJ1-6
cdr3_aa: CASSPKSPLHF; cdr3_nt: TGTGCCAGCAGCCCCAAATCACCCCTCCACTTT; v_call: TRBV2; d_call: .; clone_size: .; j_call: TRBJ1-6
cdr3_aa: CASSLDRGQPQHF; cdr3_nt: TGTGCCAGCTCACTCGACAGGGGACAGCCCCAGCATTTT; v_call: TRBV18; d_call: TRBD1; clone_size: .; j_call: TRBJ1-5
cdr3_aa: CASSPLVGYTF; cdr3_nt: TGTGCCAGCAGTCCCCTAGTAGGCTACACCTTC; v_call: TRBV28; d_call: .; clone_size: once; j_call: TRBJ1-2
cdr3_aa: CASSYSARGPQHF; cdr3_nt: TGTGCCAGCAGTTACTCTGCAAGGGGCCCCCAGCATTTT; v_call: TRBV6-5; d_call: .; clone_size: once; j_call: TRBJ1-5
cdr3_aa: CASRMTESSGNTIYF; cdr3_nt: TGTGCCAGCAGGATGACAGAAAGCTCTGGAAACACCATATATTTT; v_call: TRBV2; d_call: .; clone_size: .; j_call: TRBJ1-3
cdr3_aa: CASSFSTGQGGYGYTF; cdr3_nt: TGTGCCAGCAGCTTTAGTACAGGCCAGGGTGGCTATGGCTACACCTTC; v_call: TRBV5-5; d_call: .; clone_size: few; j_call: TRBJ1-2
cdr3_aa: CASSHTSGGRQETQYF; cdr3_nt: TGTGCCAGCAGCCATACTAGCGGGGGGCGACAAGAGACCCAGTACTTC; v_call: TRBV7-2; d_call: TRBD2; clone_size: .; j_call: TRBJ2-5
cdr3_aa: CASKQDIQETQYF; cdr3_nt: TGTGCCAGCAAGCAGGACATCCAAGAGACCCAGTACTTC; v_call: TRBV2; d_call: .; clone_size: .; j_call: TRBJ2-5
cdr3_aa: CASRFDRRNTGELFF; cdr3_nt: TGTGCCAGCAGATTTGACAGAAGAAACACCGGGGAGCTGTTTTTT; v_call: TRBV6-5; d_call: .; clone_size: .; j_call: TRBJ2-2
cdr3_aa: CAISEAGRRNTEAFF; cdr3_nt: TGTGCCATCAGTGAGGCGGGCAGAAGGAACACTGAAGCTTTCTTT; v_call: TRBV10-3; d_call: .; clone_size: .; j_call: TRBJ1-1
cdr3_aa: CASSFVTSGGGETQYF; cdr3_nt: TGTGCCAGCAGTTTCGTAACTAGCGGGGGAGGAGAGACCCAGTACTTC; v_call: TRBV6-5; d_call: TRBD2; clone_size: .; j_call: TRBJ2-5
cdr3_aa: CASSYDSFTEAFF; cdr3_nt: TGTGCCAGCAGTTACGACAGCTTCACTGAAGCTTTCTTT; v_call: TRBV6-5; d_call: .; clone_size: once; j_call: TRBJ1-1
cdr3_aa: CASRRKGPNRGGTEAFF; cdr3_nt: TGCGCCAGCAGGAGGAAGGGGCCCAACCGGGGGGGCACTGAAGCTTTCTTT; v_call: TRBV10-1; d_call: .; clone_size: .; j_call: TRBJ1-1
cdr3_aa: CATSDPGQGNTGELFF; cdr3_nt: TGTGCCACCAGTGACCCGGGACAGGGAAACACCGGGGAGCTGTTTTTT; v_call: TRBV24-1; d_call: TRBD1; clone_size: .; j_call: TRBJ2-2
cdr3_aa: CASSRLAGGRKTQYF; cdr3_nt: TGTGCCAGCAGCCGACTAGCGGGGGGGCGGAAGACCCAGTACTTC; v_call: TRBV11-2; d_call: TRBD2; clone_size: .; j_call: TRBJ2-5
cdr3_aa: CASSYSRGRLSTEAFF; cdr3_nt: TGTGCCAGCAGTTATAGTAGGGGGCGACTGAGCACTGAAGCTTTCTTT; v_call: TRBV6-5; d_call: TRBD1; clone_size: .; j_call: TRBJ1-1
cdr3_aa: CASSSYRGNSPLHF; cdr3_nt: TGTGCCAGCAGTTCTTACAGGGGGAATTCACCCCTCCACTTT; v_call: TRBV27; d_call: TRBD1; clone_size: once; j_call: TRBJ1-6
cdr3_aa: CASSQVDGYTF; cdr3_nt: TGTGCCAGCAGTCAGGTTGACGGCTACACCTTC; v_call: TRBV28; d_call: .; clone_size: .; j_call: TRBJ1-2
cdr3_aa: CASSFQQGEKLFF; cdr3_nt: TGTGCCAGCAGCTTCCAGCAGGGGGAAAAACTGTTTTTT; v_call: TRBV7-9; d_call: .; clone_size: .; j_call: TRBJ1-4
cdr3_aa: CASSIRQGDGYTF; cdr3_nt: TGTGCCAGTAGTATACGACAGGGCGATGGCTACACCTTC; v_call: TRBV19; d_call: TRBD1; clone_size: few; j_call: TRBJ1-2
cdr3_aa: CASSSFGLAGGNNEQFF; cdr3_nt: TGTGCCAGTAGTTCCTTTGGACTAGCGGGGGGAAACAATGAGCAGTTCTTC; v_call: TRBV19; d_call: TRBD2; clone_size: .; j_call: TRBJ2-1
cdr3_aa: CASSLVAGPGTGELFF; cdr3_nt: TGTGCCAGCAGCTTAGTTGCAGGGCCGGGCACCGGGGAGCTGTTTTTT; v_call: TRBV7-2; d_call: .; clone_size: .; j_call: TRBJ2-2